These 17 T cell receptor beta chains were sequenced from one sample in a study of OX40 agonist ivuxolimab in advanced cancers. Assay: immunoSEQ multiplex PCR; the TCRdb copy retains only in-frame clones and omits some. The table has tens of thousands of clones, roughly 91% seen once. The input for sequencing was CD4+ or CD8+ T cells sorted from blood, taken in a trial of the OX40 agonist ivuxolimab. These TCRs come from an adult with an advanced solid tumor such as melanoma, head and neck, liver or kidney cancer.

The rearrangement links TRBV7-3 to TRBJ2-3; D gene uncertain. V gave up 1 base and J gave up 0 bases, with 8 bases separating them. Germline V gene sequence: CDR1 SGHTA, CDR2 FQGTGA. CDR3 length equals 15 residues. The CDR3 coding sequence is TGTGCCAGCAGCTTAAGTGGGTCTAGCACAGATACGCAGTATTTT. Translated: CASSLSGSSTDTQYF. Supplemented by reference TRBV7-3 and TRBJ2-3, the full variable domain reads GAGVSQTPSNKVTEKGKYVELRCDPISGHTALYWYRQSLGQGPEFLIYFQGTGAADDSGLPNDRFFAVRPEGSVSTLKIQRTERGDSAVYLCASSLSGSSTDTQYFGPGTRLTVL.

The chain carries TRBV25-1 and TRBJ2-1; 11 bases agree with TRBD2. Germline-derived CDR1 and CDR2 are MGHDK and SYGVNS. The CDR3 consists of 17 residues. With V trimmed by 2 bases and J by 3 bases, 6 bases remained unmatched. CDR3 sequence: CASSEEVGLAVYNEQFF. Written as DNA, the CDR3 is TGTGCCAGCAGTGAAGAAGTGGGACTAGCGGTCTACAATGAGCAGTTCTTC.

The gene calls are TRBV27 and TRBJ2-7; tentatively, D is TRBD1 (6 bases). Trimming removed 4 bases at V and 2 bases at J, with 15 bases between. CDR1 MNHEY and CDR2 SMNVEV come from the germline V gene (reference sequence). CDR3 length: 15 amino acids. The CDR3 DNA is TGTGCCAGCAGTTCCTTGTCTGGGGGCCCCTACGAGCAGTACTTC. Translating gives CASSSLSGGPYEQYF.

This clone turned up a few times. The chain links TRBV19 to TRBJ1-3; D is ambiguous. Trimming took 3 bases from V and 1 from J, leaving 7 bases between them. This CDR3 is 14 amino acids long. The germline gives CDR1 LNHDA, CDR2 SQIVND (reference sequence). CDR3 DNA sequence: TGTGCCAGTAGTATTCTCGGTTCTGGAAACACCATATATTTT. Translated: CASSILGSGNTIYF.

The CDR3 is CASRDKYNTDTQYF. For the CDR3, the DNA is TGTGCCAGCAGAGACAAGTATAACACAGATACGCAGTATTTT. J is TRBJ2-3 and V is TRBV6-5; no clear D gene. Per the germline V gene, CDR1 is MNHEY and CDR2 is SVGAGI. This CDR3 has 14 residues. Trimming stripped 6 bases from V and 2 bases from J, with 12 bases between.

A note on this clone: At one end, the junction sequence differs from germline, possibly due to a read error. The chain couples TRBV25-1 to TRBJ2-3, with 7 nucleotides matching TRBD2. Germline-derived CDR1 and CDR2 are MGHDK and SYGVNS. This CDR3 has 13 residues. The CDR3 region is CASGGTTTNTQYF. The CDR3, as DNA: TGTGCCAGCGGCGGGACTACCACAAATACGCAGTATTTT.

V is TRBV4-1 and J is TRBJ2-7; perhaps TRBD1 as D (5 bases). Germline-derived CDR1 and CDR2 are MGHRA and YSYEKL. The germline V and J ends were trimmed by 0 bases and 6 bases, with 12 bases remaining between them. CDR3 length equals 14 residues. This CDR3 reads CASSQEGQGSEQYF. The CDR3 DNA follows: TGCGCCAGCAGCCAAGAGGGGCAGGGTAGCGAGCAGTACTTC.

The chain combines TRBV9 with TRBJ1-3; perhaps TRBD1 as D (5 bases). CDR3 length: 14 amino acids. The V gene lost 4 bases and the J gene lost 6 bases, with 14 bases spanning the gap. The germline gives CDR1 SGDLS, CDR2 YYNGEE. The DNA of the CDR3 is TGTGCCAGCAGCCCCGGGACGGCTCTAAACACCATATATTTT. Its protein product is CASSPGTALNTIYF.

The gene calls are TRBV5-4 and TRBJ2-1; D may be TRBD1 (6 bases). Trimming removed 6 bases at V and 5 bases at J, with 15 bases between. Germline V CDR1 and CDR2: SGHNT, YYREEE (reference sequence). The CDR3 consists of 14 residues. For the CDR3, the DNA is TGTGCCAGCACCCATTGGGACACTAACAATGAGCAGTTCTTC. It yields the protein CASTHWDTNNEQFF.

This chain uses TRBV10-3 with TRBJ2-3, with 10 bases that match TRBD1. The junction had 14 bases not matched to a gene; V was cut back by 8 bases and J by 3 bases. The germline V gene encodes CDR1 ENHRY and CDR2 SYGVKD. This CDR3 region has 17 residues. In DNA form, the CDR3 reads TGTGCCATCCGTGCTGACAGGGGGCAAGAATTTACAGATACGCAGTATTTT. The encoded protein is CAIRADRGQEFTDTQYF.

V and J are TRBV7-2 and TRBJ2-7, with D unclear. The V and J ends lost 0 bases and 3 bases respectively, with 6 bases between them. CDR3 length: 13 amino acids. Germline V gene lookup returns CDR1 SGHTA and CDR2 FQGNSA. The CDR3 sequence: CASSLAVNYEQYF. The CDR3 DNA is TGTGCCAGCAGCTTAGCGGTCAACTACGAGCAGTACTTC. Based on the CDR3 plus reference TRBV7-2 and TRBJ2-7, the full variable domain is GAGVSQSPSNKVTEKGKDVELRCDPISGHTALYWYRQSLGQGLEFLIYFQGNSAPDKSGLPSDRFSAERTGGSVSTLTIQRTQQEDSAVYLCASSLAVNYEQYFGPGTRLTVT.

This chain connects TRBV4-1 to TRBJ1-2; the match to TRBD1 covers 9 bases. The CDR3 extends over 17 amino acids. Looked up from germline, CDR1 is MGHRA and CDR2 is YSYEKL. The trim removed 0 bases at V and 3 bases at J, leaving 8 bases unmatched. The CDR3, as DNA: TGCGCCAGCAGCCAAGACGCGATAACAGGGGGCCACTATGGCTACACCTTC. This sequence encodes CASSQDAITGGHYGYTF.

In nucleotides, the CDR3 is TGTGCCAGCAGTGTAGCAGGGTCCAATGAGCAGTTCTTC. Translated, it gives CASSVAGSNEQFF. The chain has TRBV6-4 and TRBJ2-1; perhaps TRBD1 as D (5 bases). The V end was cut by 4 bases, the J end by 6 bases, with 10 bases between. Germline V lookup: CDR1 MRHNA, CDR2 SNTAGT. The CDR3 runs 13 residues.

This clone came up once. The gene calls are TRBV2 and TRBJ2-7, with 7 bases aligning to TRBD2. J was trimmed by 4 bases and V by 4 bases; bases with no gene match: 4. In germline, CDR1 is SNHLY, CDR2 FYNNEI. The CDR3 totals 13 residues. The CDR3 DNA reads as TGTGCCAGCAGTGCCAGCGGGGAATACGAGCAGTACGTC. Protein sequence: CASSASGEYEQYV.

The V call is TRBV19, the J call TRBJ1-5, with 8 bases matching TRBD1. CDR3 length: 15 residues. The V gene's germline CDR1 is LNHDA and CDR2 SQIVND (reference sequence). Unmatched junction bases numbered 6, after V lost 2 bases and J lost 6 bases. The CDR3: CASSIIPQGAQPQHF. The CDR3 region has the DNA TGTGCCAGTAGTATAATTCCCCAGGGGGCTCAGCCCCAGCATTTT.

The rearrangement joins TRBV7-9 to TRBJ1-2; 7 nucleotides match TRBD1. Germline assignment: CDR1 SEHNR and CDR2 FQNEAQ (reference sequence). The CDR3 contains 15 residues. Losses at the gene ends were 5 bases for V and 0 bases for J; bases not matched to a gene: 6. Here the CDR3 DNA reads TGTGCCAGCAGCCTACAGGGGACCCCTAACTATGGCTACACCTTC. Translating gives CASSLQGTPNYGYTF.

The chain combines TRBV5-4 with TRBJ2-2, with 8 bases aligning to TRBD2. Per the germline V gene, CDR1 is SGHNT and CDR2 is YYREEE (reference sequence). Unmatched junction bases numbered 17, after V lost 3 bases and J lost 7 bases. The CDR3 is 18 residues long. DNA of the CDR3: TGTGCCAGCAGCTCTCCAGAAGCGGGAGTGGTGGGTATCGGGGAGCTGTTTTTT. Translation gives CASSSPEAGVVGIGELFF.